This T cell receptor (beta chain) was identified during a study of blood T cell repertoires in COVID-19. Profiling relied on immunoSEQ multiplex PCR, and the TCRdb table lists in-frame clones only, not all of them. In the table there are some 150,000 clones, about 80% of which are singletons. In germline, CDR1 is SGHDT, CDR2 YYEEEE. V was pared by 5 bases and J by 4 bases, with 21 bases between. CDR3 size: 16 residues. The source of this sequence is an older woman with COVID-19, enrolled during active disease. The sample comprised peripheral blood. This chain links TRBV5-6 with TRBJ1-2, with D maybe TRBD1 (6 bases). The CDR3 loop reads CASRYGQFSSSYGYTF. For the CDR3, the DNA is TGTGCCAGCAGATACGGACAGTTTTCCTCAAGCTATGGCTACACCTTC.